One and the same sample provided the 8 T cell receptor beta chains below, sequenced in a study of blood T cell repertoires in COVID-19. Sequencing was performed with immunoSEQ multiplex PCR; in TCRdb, only in-frame clones are kept and a portion is missing. The table has under 350,000 clones, about 89% seen once. Sequenced sample: peripheral blood. The receptors derive from a man in his forties or fifties with acute or convalescent COVID-19.

The chain uses TRBV9 and TRBJ2-7; no reliable D call. This CDR3 comprises 14 residues. The V end was cut by 3 bases, the J end by 6 bases, with 16 bases between. The germline CDR1 and CDR2 sequences are SGDLS and YYNGEE. The CDR3 DNA sequence: TGTGCCAGCAGCGCCGATCCCACAGTGCGCGAGCAGTACTTC. Protein product: CASSADPTVREQYF.

The chain has TRBV27 and TRBJ2-7; 9 bases fit TRBD2. This CDR3 has 15 amino acids. Germline V gene lookup returns CDR1 MNHEY and CDR2 SMNVEV (reference sequence). The J segment lost 3 bases and the V segment lost 3 bases, leaving 6 bases of the junction unmatched. The CDR3 region is CASSLASGEGYEQYF. DNA for the CDR3: TGTGCCAGCAGTTTGGCTAGCGGGGAGGGCTACGAGCAGTACTTC.

This chain connects TRBV6-5 to TRBJ1-5, with D unclear. CDR1 is MNHEY, CDR2 SVGAGI, per germline. This CDR3 region has 14 residues. Trimming cost V 5 bases and J 0 bases, with 8 bases left between them. CDR3 sequence: CASSPNYSNQPQHF. CDR3 nucleotide sequence: TGTGCCAGCAGTCCTAATTATAGCAATCAGCCCCAGCATTTT.

Here the CDR3 reads CAPDTQYF. Here the CDR3 DNA reads TGTGCCCCGGATACGCAGTATTTT. This sequence joins TRBV7-9 and TRBJ2-3, with D unclear. This CDR3 has 8 amino acids. CDR1 and CDR2 from the germline V gene are SEHNR and FQNEAQ (reference sequence). Trimming left V 11 bases short and J 6 bases short, with 3 bases between. Full variable domain (missing parts from reference TRBV7-9 and TRBJ2-3): DTGVSQNPRHKITKRGQNVTFRCDPISEHNRLYWYRQTLGQGPEFLTYFQNEAQLEKSRLLSDRFSAERPKGSFSTLEIQRTEQGDSAMYLCAPDTQYFGPGTRLTVL.

CDR3 nucleotide sequence: TGTGCCAGCAGCTACGGGACAGGTTTAAGCGAGCAGTACTTC. Translation: CASSYGTGLSEQYF. This chain connects TRBV11-2 to TRBJ2-7, with 8 bases identical to TRBD1. The CDR3 sequence is 14 residues long. Germline V gene sequence: CDR1 SGHAT, CDR2 FQNNGV. The ends lost 4 bases at V and 6 bases at J; junction bases unmatched: 8.

This chain connects TRBV30 to TRBJ1-2, with D perhaps matching TRBD1 (5 bases). Germline V gene data show CDR1 as GTSNPN and CDR2 as SVGIG (reference sequence). CDR3 length: 14 amino acids. V was shortened by 2 bases and J by 5 bases, with 15 bases between the two germline ends. CDR3 bases: TGTGCCTGGAGTCTAGGCAGGGTGGGTTATGGCTACACCTTC. It specifies CAWSLGRVGYGYTF.

The chain combines TRBV30 with TRBJ1-2, with TRBD1 matching 11 bases. The length of the CDR3 is 13 residues. The V gene end was trimmed by 7 bases and the J gene end by 9 bases; junction bases not matched to a gene: 10. Germline CDR1 is GTSNPN and CDR2 is SVGIG (reference sequence). As DNA, the CDR3 is TGTGCCTCCCCCGGGACAGGGGGTTATAGCTACACCTTC. Translated, it gives CASPGTGGYSYTF. The full variable domain, its missing parts supplied by reference TRBV30 and TRBJ1-2, is SQTIHQWPATLVQPVGSPLSLECTVEGTSNPNLYWYRQAAGRGLQLLFYSVGIGQISSEVPQNLSASRPQDRQFILSSKKLLLSDSGFYLCASPGTGGYSYTFGSGTRLTVV.

V is TRBV9 and J is TRBJ2-7, with D perhaps matching TRBD1 (6 bases). From germline, CDR1 is SGDLS and CDR2 YYNGEE. The V gene lost 0 bases and the J gene lost 5 bases, with 18 bases spanning the gap. The CDR3 runs to 16 residues. The CDR3 here is CASSVDPLPEGDEQYF. CDR3 coding DNA: TGTGCCAGCAGCGTAGACCCCCTCCCTGAGGGGGACGAGCAGTACTTC.